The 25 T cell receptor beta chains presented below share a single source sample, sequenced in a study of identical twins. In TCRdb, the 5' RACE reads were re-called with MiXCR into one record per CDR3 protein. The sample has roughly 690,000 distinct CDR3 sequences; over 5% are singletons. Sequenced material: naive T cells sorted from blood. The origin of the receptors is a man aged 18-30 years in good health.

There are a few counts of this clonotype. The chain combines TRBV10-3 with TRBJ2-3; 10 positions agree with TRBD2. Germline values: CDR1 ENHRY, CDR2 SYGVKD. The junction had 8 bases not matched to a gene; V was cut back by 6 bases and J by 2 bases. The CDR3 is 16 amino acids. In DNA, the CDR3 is TGTGCCATCAGGGGGGCCGGGACTAGCGACACAGATACGCAGTATTTT. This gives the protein CAIRGAGTSDTDTQYF.

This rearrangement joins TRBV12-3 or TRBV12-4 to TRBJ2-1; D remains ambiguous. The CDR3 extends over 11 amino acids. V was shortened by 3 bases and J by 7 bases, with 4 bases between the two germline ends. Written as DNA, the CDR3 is TGTGCCAGCAGTTTTGAGAATGAGCAGTTCTTC. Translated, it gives CASSFENEQFF.

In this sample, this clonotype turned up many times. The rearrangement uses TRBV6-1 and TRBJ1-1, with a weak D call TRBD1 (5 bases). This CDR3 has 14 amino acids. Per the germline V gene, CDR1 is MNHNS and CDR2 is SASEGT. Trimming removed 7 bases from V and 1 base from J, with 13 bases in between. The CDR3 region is CASTTAGGNTEAFF. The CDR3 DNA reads TGTGCCAGCACCACCGCGGGGGGGAACACTGAAGCTTTCTTT.

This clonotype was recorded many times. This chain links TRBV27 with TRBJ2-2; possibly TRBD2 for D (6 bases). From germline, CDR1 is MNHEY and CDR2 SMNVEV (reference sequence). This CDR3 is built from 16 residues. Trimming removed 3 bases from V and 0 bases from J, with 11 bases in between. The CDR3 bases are TGTGCCAGCAGTTTCGTAGCGGCTGCGAACACCGGGGAGCTGTTTTTT. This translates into CASSFVAAANTGELFF.

CDR3 nucleotides: TGTGCCAGCAGCTTAGACCATAGTAGCGGGACCTCCGGGGAGCTGTTTTTT. It codes for CASSLDHSSGTSGELFF. The chain uses TRBV11-2 and TRBJ2-2, with 8 bases fitting TRBD2. The V segment lost 0 bases and the J segment 6 bases; nucleotides outside the gene matches: 9. The germline CDR1 and CDR2 sequences are SGHAT and FQNNGV. The CDR3 runs 17 residues.

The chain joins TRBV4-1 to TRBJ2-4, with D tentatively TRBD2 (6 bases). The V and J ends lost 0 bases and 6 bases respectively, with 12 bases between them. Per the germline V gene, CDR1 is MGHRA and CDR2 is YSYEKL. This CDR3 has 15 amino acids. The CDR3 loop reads CASSQDRLEGNIQYF. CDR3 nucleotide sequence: TGCGCCAGCAGCCAAGATAGGCTGGAGGGAAACATTCAGTACTTC.

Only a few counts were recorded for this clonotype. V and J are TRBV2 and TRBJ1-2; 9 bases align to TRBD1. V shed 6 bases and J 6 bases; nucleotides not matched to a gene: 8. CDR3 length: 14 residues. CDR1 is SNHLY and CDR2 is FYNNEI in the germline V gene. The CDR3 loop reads CASRDRDRENGYTF. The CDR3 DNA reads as TGTGCCAGCAGGGACCGGGACAGGGAGAATGGCTACACCTTC.

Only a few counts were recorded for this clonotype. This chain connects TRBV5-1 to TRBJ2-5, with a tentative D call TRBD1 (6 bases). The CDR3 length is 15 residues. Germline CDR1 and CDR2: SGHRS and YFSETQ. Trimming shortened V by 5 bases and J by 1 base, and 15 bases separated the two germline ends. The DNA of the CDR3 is TGCGCCAGCAGTACTATGCCAGGGGTCCAAGAGACCCAGTACTTC. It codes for CASSTMPGVQETQYF.

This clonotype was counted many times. The CDR3: CASSPFGPNEQFF. In DNA, the CDR3 is TGCGCCAGCAGCCCGTTCGGTCCCAATGAGCAGTTCTTC. The V gene is TRBV4-1, the J gene TRBJ2-1; D is ambiguous. Looked up from germline, CDR1 is MGHRA and CDR2 is YSYEKL. With 4 bases removed from V and 6 bases from J, the gap between germline ends came to 10 bases. The CDR3 totals 13 residues.

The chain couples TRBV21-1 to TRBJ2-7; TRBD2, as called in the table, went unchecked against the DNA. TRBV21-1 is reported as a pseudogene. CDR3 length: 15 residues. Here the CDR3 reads CASSKACGMGNEQYF. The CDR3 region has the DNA TGTGCCAGCAGCAAAGCGTGCGGGATGGGGAACGAGCAGTACTTC.

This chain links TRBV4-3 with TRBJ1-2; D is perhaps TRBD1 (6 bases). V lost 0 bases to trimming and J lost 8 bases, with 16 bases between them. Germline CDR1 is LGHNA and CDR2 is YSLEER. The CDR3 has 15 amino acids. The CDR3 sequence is CASSQERGGLGGYTF. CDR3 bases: TGCGCCAGCAGCCAAGAACGTGGGGGGCTGGGGGGCTACACCTTC.

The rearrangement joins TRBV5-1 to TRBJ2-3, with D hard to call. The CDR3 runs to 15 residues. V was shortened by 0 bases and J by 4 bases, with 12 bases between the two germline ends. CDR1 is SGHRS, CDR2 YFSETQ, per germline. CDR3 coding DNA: TGCGCCAGCAGCTTGGCGGCCGGCGTGGCAGATACGCAGTATTTT. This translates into CASSLAAGVADTQYF. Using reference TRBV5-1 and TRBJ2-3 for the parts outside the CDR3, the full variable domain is KAGVTQTPRYLIKTRGQQVTLSCSPISGHRSVSWYQQTPGQGLQFLFEYFSETQRNKGNFPGRFSGRQFSNSRSEMNVSTLELGDSALYLCASSLAAGVADTQYFGPGTRLTVL.

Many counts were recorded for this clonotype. CDR3 nucleotide sequence: TGTGCCAGCTCACTCCGGGACATCGCGAACACCGGGGAGCTGTTTTTT. Residues: CASSLRDIANTGELFF. V usage is TRBV18 and J usage is TRBJ2-2; weak D call: TRBD1 (6 bases). Trimming pared 4 bases from V and 0 bases from J, leaving 12 bases between. This CDR3 contains 16 residues. The germline V gene has CDR1 KGHSH and CDR2 LQKENI.

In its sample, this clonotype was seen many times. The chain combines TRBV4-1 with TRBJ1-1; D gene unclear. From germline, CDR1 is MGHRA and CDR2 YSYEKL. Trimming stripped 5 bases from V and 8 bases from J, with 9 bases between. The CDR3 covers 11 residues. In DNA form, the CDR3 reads TGCGCCAGCAGCTTCCGGGAAGAAGCTTTCTTT. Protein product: CASSFREEAFF.

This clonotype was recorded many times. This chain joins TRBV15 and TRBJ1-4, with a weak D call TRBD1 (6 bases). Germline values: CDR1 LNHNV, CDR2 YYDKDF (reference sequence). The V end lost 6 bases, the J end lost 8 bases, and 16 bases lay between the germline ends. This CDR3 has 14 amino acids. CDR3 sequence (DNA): TGTGCCACCAGTGATCACAGGGAGAGGGAAAAACTGTTTTTT. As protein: CATSDHREREKLFF.

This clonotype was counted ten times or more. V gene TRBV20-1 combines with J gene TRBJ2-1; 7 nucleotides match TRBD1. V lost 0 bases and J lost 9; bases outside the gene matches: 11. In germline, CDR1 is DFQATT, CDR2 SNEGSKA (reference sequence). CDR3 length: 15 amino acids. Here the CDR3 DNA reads TGCAGTGCTAGAGATTGGGAGAGGGGGCCTGGTGAGCAGTTCTTC. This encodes CSARDWERGPGEQFF.

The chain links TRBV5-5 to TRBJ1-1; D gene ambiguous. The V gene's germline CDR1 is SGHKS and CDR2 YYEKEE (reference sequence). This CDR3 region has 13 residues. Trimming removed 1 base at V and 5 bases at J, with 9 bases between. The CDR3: CASSLYAGTEAFF. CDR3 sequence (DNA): TGTGCCAGCAGCTTGTATGCCGGGACTGAAGCTTTCTTT.

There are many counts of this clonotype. As DNA, the CDR3 is TGCGCCAGCAGCCCGGGACAAGGAAACTATGGCTACACCTTC. Protein sequence: CASSPGQGNYGYTF. The chain employs TRBV5-1 and TRBJ1-2, with D perhaps TRBD1 (6 bases). The V end was cut by 4 bases, the J end by 2 bases, with 12 bases between. The germline V gene encodes CDR1 SGHRS and CDR2 YFSETQ. The CDR3 length is 14 residues.

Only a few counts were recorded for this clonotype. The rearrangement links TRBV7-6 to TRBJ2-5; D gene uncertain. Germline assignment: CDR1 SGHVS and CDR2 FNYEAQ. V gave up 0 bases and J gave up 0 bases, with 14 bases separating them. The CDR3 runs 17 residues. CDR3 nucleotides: TGTGCCAGCAGCTTAGCGCTGACGTCGTCGTACCAAGAGACCCAGTACTTC. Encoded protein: CASSLALTSSYQETQYF.

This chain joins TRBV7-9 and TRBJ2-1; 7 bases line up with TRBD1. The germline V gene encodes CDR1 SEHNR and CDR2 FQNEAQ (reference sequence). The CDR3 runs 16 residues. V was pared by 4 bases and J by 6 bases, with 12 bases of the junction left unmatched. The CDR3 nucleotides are TGTGCCAGCAGCTCGCAGACAGGGATTGTTTCCAATGAGCAGTTCTTC. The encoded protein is CASSSQTGIVSNEQFF.

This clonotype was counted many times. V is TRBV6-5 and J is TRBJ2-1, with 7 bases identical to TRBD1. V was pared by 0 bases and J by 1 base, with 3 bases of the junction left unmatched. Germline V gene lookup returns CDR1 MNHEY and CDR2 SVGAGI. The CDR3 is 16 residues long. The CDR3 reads CASSYSGTESYNEQFF. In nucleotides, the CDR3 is TGTGCCAGCAGTTACTCTGGGACAGAGTCCTACAATGAGCAGTTCTTC.

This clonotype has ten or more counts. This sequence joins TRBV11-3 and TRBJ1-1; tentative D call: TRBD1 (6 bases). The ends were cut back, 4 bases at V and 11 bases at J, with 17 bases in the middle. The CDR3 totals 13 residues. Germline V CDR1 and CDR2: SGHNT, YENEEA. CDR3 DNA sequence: TGTGCCAGCAGCTCGACAGGAGGCGAACGGGCTTTCTTT. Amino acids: CASSSTGGERAFF.

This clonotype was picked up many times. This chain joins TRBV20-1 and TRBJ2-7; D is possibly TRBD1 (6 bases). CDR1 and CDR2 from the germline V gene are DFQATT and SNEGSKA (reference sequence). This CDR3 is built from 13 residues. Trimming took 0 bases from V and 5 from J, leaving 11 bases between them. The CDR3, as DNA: TGCAGTGCTAGAGATTTTAGGGGGAACGAGCAGTACTTC. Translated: CSARDFRGNEQYF.

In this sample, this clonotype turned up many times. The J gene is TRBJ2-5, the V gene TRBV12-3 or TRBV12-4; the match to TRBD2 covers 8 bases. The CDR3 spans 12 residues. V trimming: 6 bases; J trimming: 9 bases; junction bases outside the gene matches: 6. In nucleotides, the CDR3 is TGTGCCAGCAGCCCCGGGACTAGAGCCCAGTACTTC. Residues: CASSPGTRAQYF.

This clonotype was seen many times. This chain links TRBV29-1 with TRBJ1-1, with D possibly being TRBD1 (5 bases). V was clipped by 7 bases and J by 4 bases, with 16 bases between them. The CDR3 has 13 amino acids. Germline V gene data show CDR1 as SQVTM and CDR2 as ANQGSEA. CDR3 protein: CSAGSGGGTEAFF. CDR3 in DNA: TGCAGCGCCGGGTCGGGGGGTGGCACTGAAGCTTTCTTT.